This T cell receptor beta chain originates from a study of cytomegalovirus exposure and HLA in healthy donors. V lost 0 bases and J lost 0, with 9 bases in between. This CDR3 contains 16 residues. The germline V gene has CDR1 KGHSH and CDR2 LQKENI. This clone was counted a single time. Its cognate antigen is unknown. Vbeta (60) and Jbeta (13) primers were used in the PCR. Sequencing was performed with immunoSEQ multiplex PCR; in TCRdb, only in-frame clones are kept and a portion is missing. The data contain about 52,000 clones, around 70% of them singletons. Study results and limitations: A later analysis showed that HLA-associated TCR beta chains had undergone more clonal expansion than equally common others.

Sequencing used PBMCs. This rearrangement joins TRBV18 to TRBJ2-4; perhaps TRBD1 as D (6 bases). The receptor's source is a woman in her fifties or sixties in good health and CMV-seronegative. The CDR3 reads CASSPPEGVAKNIQYF. For the CDR3, the DNA is TGTGCCAGCTCACCACCCGAGGGGGTAGCCAAAAACATTCAGTACTTC.